The sequence of this T cell receptor (beta chain) was determined in a study of shared clonotypes between healthy human individuals. At the level of the study: The study drew on two women and three men aged 18 to 49 as donors. Study-wide results and caveats: It was the few donors that limited the genetic and exposure-history diversity represented.

Adults of Caucasian background living in Nashville, Tennessee made up all donors. This CDR3 is built from 13 residues. Trimming stripped 3 bases from V and 8 bases from J, with 13 bases between. Germline CDR1 is MGHDK and CDR2 is SYGVNS. Replicate PCRs were loaded with approximately 300 ng DNA from unsorted PBMC, approximately 31,000 T cell genomes. Measured with immunoSEQ multiplex PCR; TCRdb has only the in-frame clones, and not every one. Altogether roughly 480,000 clones are present, 79% being singletons, with the ten largest covering 10% to 15%. With respect to this clone: The antigen is unknown.

The chain recombines TRBV25-1 with TRBJ1-2, with TRBD1 as a possible D gene (6 bases). The source is a woman aged 40 to 49 in good health. Some clones in this sample may be carry-over from other donors' samples. Sample: PBMCs. The CDR3 DNA follows: TGTGCCAGCAGTGAGGTGGGGGCGCGGGGCTACACCTTC. This codes for CASSEVGARGYTF.